These 31 T cell receptor beta chains came from one sample sequenced in a study of T-cell memory formation after mild COVID-19. From the 5' RACE reads, TCRdb called clonotypes with MiXCR, one entry per CDR3 protein. The sample includes around 370,000 distinct CDR3 sequences, around 21% of them seen just once. What was sequenced was PBMCs or a T cell subset sorted from them (not recorded which). The receptors come from an adult woman who had mild COVID-19 (a few samples of this study predate the infection). Cell type and time point are not known.

The V and J genes are TRBV4-2 and TRBJ2-2, with D tentatively TRBD2 (5 bases). Per the germline V gene, CDR1 is LGHNA and CDR2 is YNFKEQ. V was cut by 0 bases and J by 1 base, with 12 bases left in between. CDR3 length: 17 residues. CDR3 residues: CASSQDPWELNTGELFF. The DNA of the CDR3 is TGTGCCAGCAGCCAAGATCCTTGGGAGTTGAACACCGGGGAGCTGTTTTTT.

The CDR3 nucleotides are TGTGCCAGCAGCTTAAGAGGGGGGACAGGGGTCACCGGGGAGCTGTTTTTT. Protein: CASSLRGGTGVTGELFF. The chain carries TRBV5-5 and TRBJ2-2; 10 bases line up with TRBD1. Trimming cost V 2 bases and J 4 bases; bases outside gene matches: 8. The CDR3 is made up of 17 amino acids. The germline V gene has CDR1 SGHKS and CDR2 YYEKEE (reference sequence).

A few counts support this clonotype. J is TRBJ1-2 and V is TRBV4-1; D is undetermined. The CDR3 consists of 14 residues. V shed 1 base and J shed 5 bases, with 11 bases lying between them. Germline lookup yields CDR1 MGHRA and CDR2 YSYEKL. This chain's CDR3 is CASSQGIGRYGYTF. The CDR3 nucleotides read TGCGCCAGCAGCCAAGGAATAGGGCGGTATGGCTACACCTTC.

This clonotype was observed a few times. V is TRBV20-1 and J is TRBJ2-1; 13 nucleotides match TRBD2. Trimming took 6 bases from V and 9 from J; bases not matched to a gene: 8. The CDR3 sequence is 14 residues long. The germline gives CDR1 DFQATT, CDR2 SNEGSKA (reference sequence). CDR3 sequence: CSAPGLAGVGEQFF. CDR3 DNA sequence: TGCAGTGCGCCAGGACTAGCGGGAGTCGGTGAGCAGTTCTTC.

The chain recombines TRBV6-6 with TRBJ2-1, with D perhaps being TRBD1 or TRBD2 (5 bases each). V was pared by 5 bases and J by 9 bases, with 14 bases between. The germline CDR1 and CDR2 sequences are MNHNY and SVGAGI (reference sequence). CDR3 length: 13 amino acids. CDR3 sequence reads: CASSHDPGTEQFF. In DNA form, the CDR3 reads TGTGCCAGCAGTCACGACCCTGGGACTGAGCAGTTCTTC.

The sample holds a few counts of this clonotype. The chain carries TRBV6-2 or TRBV6-3 and TRBJ1-2; 7 nucleotides line up with TRBD1. V lost 10 bases and J lost 0; bases outside the gene matches: 5. The CDR3 totals 13 residues. CDR1 is MNHEY, CDR2 SVGEGT, per germline. CDR3 DNA sequence: TGTGCCACCTCGGACAGGCCTAACTATGGCTACACCTTC. Residues: CATSDRPNYGYTF.

This clonotype was recorded a few times. The chain has TRBV6-5 and TRBJ2-3, with TRBD1 matching 8 bases. The length of the CDR3 is 16 residues. The germline gives CDR1 MNHEY, CDR2 SVGAGI. V was pared by 5 bases and J by 2 bases, with 9 bases of the junction left unmatched. The chain's CDR3 is CASSARTGSDTDTQYF. The CDR3 DNA follows: TGTGCCAGCAGTGCCAGGACAGGGTCTGACACAGATACGCAGTATTTT.

This clonotype was found a few times. The chain employs TRBV12-3 or TRBV12-4 and TRBJ2-5; 11 nucleotides align to TRBD1. The V gene end was trimmed by 6 bases and the J gene end by 1 base; junction bases not matched to a gene: 10. The CDR3 is made up of 17 amino acids. CDR3 nucleotides: TGTGCCAGCAGAAAGGGAACCGGGACAGGGGGCCAAGAGACCCAGTACTTC. As protein: CASRKGTGTGGQETQYF.

This clonotype has just a few counts. V gene TRBV20-1 combines with J gene TRBJ2-2, with 8 bases fitting TRBD2. Germline assignment: CDR1 DFQATT and CDR2 SNEGSKA (reference sequence). With 0 bases clipped from V and 1 base from J, the junction kept 1 base outside the gene matches. The CDR3 is 15 amino acids. The CDR3 protein is CSARELAGNTGELFF. The CDR3 DNA reads as TGCAGTGCTAGAGAGCTAGCGGGGAACACCGGGGAGCTGTTTTTT.

The chain is built from TRBV19 and TRBJ1-2; D not resolved. Germline V gene sequence: CDR1 LNHDA, CDR2 SQIVND (reference sequence). Trimming took 3 bases from V and 2 from J, leaving 10 bases between them. CDR3 length equals 14 residues. CDR3 coding DNA: TGTGCCAGTAGTATCCTCAGGATGAACTATGGCTACACCTTC. As protein: CASSILRMNYGYTF.

The chain recombines TRBV4-1 with TRBJ2-7; 11 bases are a match to TRBD1. Germline trimming cut 5 bases from V and 4 bases from J; bases unmatched to any gene: 10. The CDR3 consists of 16 residues. Germline V gene data show CDR1 as MGHRA and CDR2 as YSYEKL. The CDR3 nucleotides are TGCGCCAGCAGCGCAAGCCAAGGACAGGGGGCTTACGAGCAGTACTTC. This codes for CASSASQGQGAYEQYF.

The rearrangement joins TRBV29-1 to TRBJ2-3, with 10 bases identical to TRBD2. V lost 5 bases, J lost 2 bases, and 4 bases stayed unmatched. Germline loops: CDR1 SQVTM, CDR2 ANQGSEA. CDR3 length equals 14 residues. CDR3 amino acids: CSVLAGATTDTQYF. For the CDR3, the DNA is TGCAGCGTTCTAGCGGGAGCGACCACAGATACGCAGTATTTT.

J is TRBJ1-4 and V is TRBV7-8; D is unclear. V gave up 0 bases and J gave up 14 bases, with 10 bases separating them. The V gene's germline CDR1 is SGHVS and CDR2 FQNEAQ. The CDR3 is 12 amino acids. This chain's CDR3 is CASSLAGSHLFF. Here the CDR3 DNA reads TGTGCCAGCAGCTTAGCCGGAAGTCACCTGTTTTTT.

V usage is TRBV5-5 and J usage is TRBJ1-2; D perhaps matches TRBD1 (6 bases). Germline-derived CDR1 and CDR2 are SGHKS and YYEKEE (reference sequence). Trimming stripped 4 bases from V and 2 bases from J, with 18 bases between. The CDR3 extends over 16 amino acids. CDR3 sequence (DNA): TGTGCCAGCAGCCTGACCAACGGGGGCCCAAACTATGGCTACACCTTC. Translating it yields CASSLTNGGPNYGYTF.

The chain recombines TRBV4-2 with TRBJ2-7; 12 nucleotides align to TRBD2. This CDR3 is 17 amino acids long. V shed 3 bases and J 0 bases; nucleotides not matched to a gene: 6. CDR1 and CDR2 from the germline V gene are LGHNA and YNFKEQ. CDR3 sequence: CASSQGAGLAGSYEQYF. The CDR3 region has the DNA TGTGCCAGCAGCCAGGGGGCGGGACTAGCGGGCTCCTACGAGCAGTACTTC.

The rearrangement uses TRBV12-3 or TRBV12-4 and TRBJ2-5; 16 bases match TRBD2. V was pared by 5 bases and J by 1 base, with 4 bases of the junction left unmatched. The CDR3 has 17 amino acids. CDR3 protein: CASSVGTSGRAQETQYF. The CDR3 DNA reads TGTGCCAGCAGTGTGGGGACTAGCGGGAGGGCCCAAGAGACCCAGTACTTC.

This clonotype was seen a few times. The V and J genes are TRBV2 and TRBJ2-1; 7 bases agree with TRBD1. V was pared by 3 bases and J by 2 bases, with 4 bases of the junction left unmatched. Germline V gene data show CDR1 as SNHLY and CDR2 as FYNNEI. The CDR3 consists of 15 residues. Here the CDR3 reads CASSEGQGAYNEQFF. As DNA, the CDR3 is TGTGCCAGCAGTGAGGGCCAGGGGGCCTACAATGAGCAGTTCTTC.

V is TRBV6-6 and J is TRBJ2-1; 8 nucleotides agree with TRBD1. Germline V gene sequence: CDR1 MNHNY, CDR2 SVGAGI (reference sequence). This CDR3 region has 17 residues. The V segment lost 6 bases and the J segment 3 bases; nucleotides outside the gene matches: 13. The DNA of the CDR3 is TGTGCCAGCAGCCTGGGACAGGTTCTAACCCTCTACAATGAGCAGTTCTTC. Translation gives CASSLGQVLTLYNEQFF.

V is TRBV24-1 and J is TRBJ1-6, with D perhaps matching TRBD1 (6 bases). The CDR3 has 13 residues. Trimming took 12 bases from V and 7 from J, leaving 15 bases between them. CDR1 is KGHDR, CDR2 SFDVKD, per germline. Here the CDR3 reads CAVIQGGNSPLHF. Written as DNA, the CDR3 is TGTGCCGTCATACAGGGTGGAAATTCACCCCTCCACTTT.

This clonotype was counted a few times. The DNA for the CDR3 is TGTGCCAGCAGCAACTCCGGGACAGCGAATGGCTACACCTTC. Its translation: CASSNSGTANGYTF. The J gene is TRBJ1-2, the V gene TRBV2, with 7 bases lining up with TRBD1. The length of the CDR3 is 14 residues. V shed 6 bases and J 6 bases; nucleotides not matched to a gene: 10. CDR1 is SNHLY and CDR2 is FYNNEI in the germline V gene.

This clonotype showed up many times. The V and J genes are TRBV15 and TRBJ2-5; perhaps D is TRBD1 or TRBD2 (5 bases each). The CDR3 totals 15 residues. CDR1 and CDR2 from the germline V gene are LNHNV and YYDKDF (reference sequence). V gave up 1 base and J gave up 5 bases, with 14 bases separating them. CDR3 region: CATSRVAGWDETQYF. The CDR3 DNA follows: TGTGCCACCAGCAGAGTGGCGGGTTGGGACGAGACCCAGTACTTC.

This clonotype was seen once. The chain is built from TRBV2 and TRBJ2-7; D is unresolved. Looked up from germline, CDR1 is SNHLY and CDR2 is FYNNEI. The CDR3 has 10 residues. V lost 7 bases, J lost 3 bases, and 4 bases lay in between. Written as DNA, the CDR3 is TGTGCCAGCAAGGGCTACGAGCAGTACTTC. This gives the protein CASKGYEQYF.

This clonotype occurred a few times. The V call is TRBV29-1, the J call TRBJ2-6; no firm D call. The V end was cut by 4 bases, the J end by 2 bases, with 3 bases between. Per the germline V gene, CDR1 is SQVTM and CDR2 is ANQGSEA. The CDR3 is made up of 12 amino acids. The CDR3 region is CSVATGANVLTF. The CDR3 DNA follows: TGCAGCGTTGCCACTGGGGCCAACGTCCTGACTTTC.

The chain employs TRBV3-1 and TRBJ1-1, with D possibly TRBD1 on 6 matching bases. Deletions cut 6 bases from V and 7 bases from J, with 9 bases between. Germline V lookup: CDR1 LGHDT, CDR2 YNNKEL (reference sequence). The CDR3 is 11 amino acids. CDR3 in DNA: TGTGCCAGCAGAGGGGGGGTTGAAGCTTTCTTT. This encodes CASRGGVEAFF.

This clonotype appeared a few times. CDR3 DNA sequence: TGCAGCGTTGGAGTCAGCCAAGAGACCCAGTACTTC. Translated, it gives CSVGVSQETQYF. The V gene is TRBV29-1, the J gene TRBJ2-5; the D is unclear. The CDR3 length is 12 residues. Between the trimmed V and J ends, which lost 4 bases and 1 base, there was a span of 7 bases. Germline assignment: CDR1 SQVTM and CDR2 ANQGSEA.

This chain uses TRBV12-3 or TRBV12-4 with TRBJ1-4, with D hard to call. Trimming removed 2 bases at V and 7 bases at J, with 11 bases between. The CDR3 loop spans 14 amino acids. The CDR3 DNA is TGTGCCAGCAGTTTAACACAGTCCGTTGAAAAACTGTTTTTT. Protein sequence: CASSLTQSVEKLFF.

This clonotype has a handful of counts. The V and J genes are TRBV9 and TRBJ1-1; D gene unclear. This CDR3 region has 13 residues. The germline gives CDR1 SGDLS, CDR2 YYNGEE. V gave up 3 bases and J gave up 1 base, with 7 bases separating them. As DNA, the CDR3 is TGTGCCAGCAGCGGTAAGGGGAACACTGAAGCTTTCTTT. It encodes CASSGKGNTEAFF.

A few counts support this clonotype. Sequence at one end of the junction differs from germline and may be a read error. The J gene is TRBJ2-3, the V gene TRBV20-1; D unclear. CDR1 and CDR2 (germline): DFQATT, SNEGSKA (reference sequence). The CDR3 is made up of 9 amino acids. The CDR3 spells CSARDTQYF. The CDR3, as DNA: TGCAGTGCCAGAGATACGCAGTATTTT.

This clonotype was seen a few times. This rearrangement joins TRBV5-8 to TRBJ2-1; tentative D call: TRBD1 (5 bases). The V gene's germline CDR1 is SGHTS and CDR2 YDEGEE. The CDR3 is made up of 12 amino acids. With 0 bases removed from V and 9 bases from J, the gap between germline ends came to 7 bases. CDR3 protein: CASSLEGREQFF. The CDR3 coding sequence is TGTGCCAGCAGCTTGGAGGGGCGTGAGCAGTTCTTC.

The CDR3: CSATDPLGGGGQPQHF. Written as DNA, the CDR3 is TGCAGTGCAACCGACCCTTTGGGAGGGGGCGGACAGCCCCAGCATTTT. The chain is built from TRBV20-1 and TRBJ1-5; 7 nucleotides agree with TRBD1. Germline V lookup: CDR1 DFQATT, CDR2 SNEGSKA (reference sequence). This CDR3 comprises 16 residues. V gave up 6 bases and J gave up 7 bases; unmatched junction bases: 18.

The chain combines TRBV7-6 with TRBJ2-2; D may be TRBD2 (5 bases). V lost 7 bases and J 5 bases, leaving 8 bases between the germline ends. In germline, CDR1 is SGHVS, CDR2 FNYEAQ. The CDR3 contains 12 residues. CDR3 loop: CASTGKTGELFF. The DNA for the CDR3 is TGTGCCAGCACCGGGAAGACCGGGGAGCTGTTTTTT.